This note documents a single T cell receptor (beta chain) sequence. It lacks a known antigen. No clone much larger than this one lies a single base away; base qualities are absent. Participants in the prospective study were aged roughly 18 to 100 years, lived in some 24 United States geographic areas, and enrolled through a virtual design. In the prospective study, cohorts were assigned on the basis of participant-reported clinical history obtained from a screening survey and a study questionnaire. ImmuneRACE Cohort 3 recovered participants were defined by two consecutive negative NP/OP PCR tests, healthcare professional clearance, or symptom resolution. Mobile phlebotomists in the prospective study collected whole blood, serum and a nasopharyngeal or oropharyngeal swab from every participant. Participants in the prospective study had the option to provide additional blood draws and questionnaires over a roughly two-month period. Blood samples from the prospective study were shipped frozen or at room temperature prior to DNA extraction.

These data belong to a study of blood T cell repertoires in COVID-19 (TCRdb year 2020). A note on the overall study: Collaborator samples came from the United States, Italy and Spain and covered acute and convalescent phases of COVID-19. A freely available public database, intended as a resource for researchers studying the immune response to SARS-CoV-2, is where the repertoires were released. Nearly every sample came with metadata listing a de-identified subject ID, COVID-19 status, age in years and sex. The prospective study material was composed of cDNA or gDNA derived from T cells, B-cell-depleted T cells, or PBMCs. Deeply sampled blood TCRbeta repertoires from subjects exposed to, actively infected with, or recovered from COVID-19 were included in the dataset. Where available, HLA class I and class II types were obtained from metadata supplied by the sample provider rather than from assay-based typing. Samples came from the ongoing ImmuneRACE study (first 160 participants) plus 1,254 subjects from 6 global collaborators.

The CDR1 and CDR2 encoded by the germline V gene are MNHEY and SVGAGI. The CDR3 measures 14 amino acids from cysteine to phenylalanine. Left in the record is the CDR3 DNA by itself, 42 bases read in frame from the first base. V is cut back by 4 bases and J by 6 bases, with 6 bases in the junction unmatched. TCRbeta CDR3 regions were amplified from genomic DNA by means of the immunoSEQ Assay, a bias-controlled multiplex PCR. On the authors' methods: The number of nucleated cells in each sample was estimated from the amplification of reference gene primers within the assay. Sequence reads were collapsed and filtered to measure the absolute abundance of every unique TCRbeta CDR3 rearrangement. For each sample, productive Simpson clonality was calculated as the square root of Simpson's diversity index across productive rearrangements. Entries here come from immuneACCESS through TCRdb and include only in-frame sequences with V and J called. Some clones fail to appear in such tables; in the studies checked, an unresolved V gene covers under half of the shortfall, and the cause of the remainder is unknown. The V and J calls and clone size were taken over from that table, and D and trimming were inferred from the DNA. Within this sample are 190,000 or so clones, with around 90% of them counted one time only. Of the sample, 2% to 2.5% falls within the top ten clones.

Study-wide conclusions, independent of this receptor: The quantity of clinical and demographic metadata differed by source and by participant and was supplied without curation.

Sequencing was done on a sample of PBMCs or T cells enriched from blood (not recorded which). The chain was built from TRBV6-5 and TRBJ1-5; 7 central nucleotides agree with TRBD1. The receptor comes from a woman between 25 and 40 years old who had recovered from COVID-19. The DNA reads TGTGCCAGCAGTTCTTACAACAGGGGTCAGCCCCAGCATTTT. It specifies CASSSYNRGQPQHF.